What follows are 10 T cell receptor beta chains derived from one specimen sequenced in a study of shared clonotypes between healthy human individuals. Data came from immunoSEQ multiplex PCR; TCRdb stores just in-frame clones and leaves some out. Of millions of clones in the sample, just over 90% were seen once. CD45RO-negative, CCR7-selected cells formed the naive CD8 fraction, which excluded terminally differentiated effector memory CD45RA+ cells. The sample was naive CD8+ T cells from PBMCs. These receptors were collected from a man between 18 and 35 years old in good health. Some clones in this sample may be carry-over from other donors' samples.

This rearrangement joins TRBV4-2 to TRBJ1-3, with D tentatively TRBD1 (5 bases). The CDR3 totals 15 residues. Germline-derived CDR1 and CDR2 are LGHNA and YNFKEQ. Trimming took off 6 bases at V and 2 bases at J, with 14 bases between the two ends. The CDR3 coding sequence is TGTGCCAGCAGACGAGACAGTGGTCCTGGAAACACCATATATTTT. Translating it yields CASRRDSGPGNTIYF.

V usage is TRBV7-6 and J usage is TRBJ2-7; possible D gene TRBD1, 6 bases. The CDR3 spans 12 residues. V was clipped by 3 bases and J by 5 bases, with 8 bases between them. The germline V gene has CDR1 SGHVS and CDR2 FNYEAQ. CDR3 in DNA: TGTGCCAGCAGCTTTCCAGGGGACGAGCAGTACTTC. This translates into CASSFPGDEQYF.

This clone occurred once. The chain combines TRBV9 with TRBJ2-7; 7 nucleotides align to TRBD2. Germline assignment: CDR1 SGDLS and CDR2 YYNGEE. The V and J ends lost 3 bases and 1 base, in that order; junction bases with no gene match: 10. This CDR3 spans 16 amino acids. CDR3 protein: CASSAGPGTKSYEQYF. The CDR3 bases are TGTGCCAGCAGCGCCGGACCCGGGACTAAATCCTACGAGCAGTACTTC.

The V call is TRBV6-1, the J call TRBJ2-1; maybe TRBD2 (6 bases). Germline V gene data show CDR1 as MNHNS and CDR2 as SASEGT. The CDR3 sequence is 16 residues long. V lost 3 bases, J lost 2 bases, and 14 bases lay in between. The CDR3 protein is CASSEAGGLPYNEQFF. The CDR3 DNA is TGTGCCAGCAGTGAGGCCGGTGGACTACCCTACAATGAGCAGTTCTTC.

The genes are TRBV2 and TRBJ2-1; perhaps TRBD1 as D (7 bases). V shed 4 bases and J shed 0 bases, with 16 bases lying between them. CDR3 length: 17 amino acids. CDR1 and CDR2 from the germline V gene are SNHLY and FYNNEI. CDR3 residues: CASSGPGAGGSYNEQFF. Written as DNA, the CDR3 is TGTGCCAGCAGTGGCCCGGGGGCAGGGGGCTCCTACAATGAGCAGTTCTTC.

This sequence joins TRBV4-1 and TRBJ2-7; unclear D gene. V was shortened by 1 base and J by 4 bases, with 8 bases between the two germline ends. The CDR3 loop spans 13 amino acids. Germline V gene sequence: CDR1 MGHRA, CDR2 YSYEKL. DNA of the CDR3: TGCGCCAGCAGCCAAGTTTCCGTATACGAGCAGTACTTC. Protein product: CASSQVSVYEQYF.

On this clone itself: The identical CDR3 is also encoded by other nucleotide sequences in the sample. The gene calls are TRBV9 and TRBJ1-3, with D perhaps TRBD1 (5 bases). The CDR3 consists of 14 residues. V dropped 0 bases and J dropped 2 bases, with 6 bases sitting between them. Germline-derived CDR1 and CDR2 are SGDLS and YYNGEE. This chain's CDR3 is CASSVAGPGNTIYF. In DNA form, the CDR3 reads TGTGCCAGCAGCGTAGCGGGGCCTGGAAACACCATATATTTT.

The genes are TRBV6-1 and TRBJ2-7, with 11 bases lining up with TRBD2. Germline V gene sequence: CDR1 MNHNS, CDR2 SASEGT. This CDR3 region has 17 residues. The ends lost 1 base at V and 6 bases at J; junction bases unmatched: 11. The CDR3 spells CASSEDPELAGVLEQYF. The CDR3 DNA follows: TGTGCCAGCAGTGAAGATCCCGAACTAGCGGGGGTACTCGAGCAGTACTTC.

The rearrangement uses TRBV28 and TRBJ2-1; TRBD1 matches at 9 bases. Germline V CDR1 and CDR2: MDHEN, SYDVKM. CDR3 length: 15 residues. After removal of 3 bases from V and 8 bases from J, the junction contained 8 bases not matched to a gene. The CDR3 sequence: CASSFAVGDRDEQFF. As DNA, the CDR3 is TGTGCCAGCAGTTTTGCTGTGGGGGACAGGGATGAGCAGTTCTTC. The whole variable domain, remainder taken from reference TRBV28 and TRBJ2-1, is DVKVTQSSRYLVKRTGEKVFLECVQDMDHENMFWYRQDPGLGLRLIYFSYDVKMKEKGDIPEGYSVSREKKERFSLILESASTNQTSMYLCASSFAVGDRDEQFFGPGTRLTVL.

The rearrangement joins TRBV4-3 to TRBJ2-7, with D perhaps assigned TRBD1 or TRBD2 (5 bases each). Germline CDR1 and CDR2: LGHNA and YSLEER. The CDR3 sequence is 17 residues long. V dropped 0 bases and J dropped 2 bases, with 17 bases sitting between them. In nucleotides, the CDR3 is TGCGCCAGCAGCCAAGAGTGGCGGCCCTCGGGGCCCTACGAGCAGTACTTC. Encoded protein: CASSQEWRPSGPYEQYF.